This TCR beta chain is from a study of PD-1 blockade in classical Hodgkin lymphoma. Findings and limits, study-wide: It was reported that newly diagnosed patients had less baseline TCR diversity than healthy donors.

Germline V gene data show CDR1 as SGHRS and CDR2 as YFSETQ. The CDR3 runs 15 residues. V shed 0 bases and J shed 3 bases, with 10 bases lying between them. Note on this clone: Antigen: not known.

Here immunoSEQ multiplex PCR was the method, and the copy in TCRdb shows in-frame clones only, minus some. Of around 26,000 clones listed, about 89% were seen once; the top ten hold almost 0.55%. As for time point: newly diagnosed, previously untreated cHL patient sample. Magnetic negative selection served to purify CD4+ T cells out of PBMCs that had been thawed. Comparators were PBMCs taken from newly diagnosed, untreated classical Hodgkin lymphoma. The origin of this receptor is a human donor with classical Hodgkin lymphoma. V is TRBV5-1 and J is TRBJ2-1, with a tentative D call TRBD1 (5 bases). Sequencing was done on a sample of CD4+ T cells from blood. DNA of the CDR3: TGCGCCAGCAGCTTGGAGGGGTTCGACTACAATGAGCAGTTCTTC. It encodes CASSLEGFDYNEQFF.